The source of this T cell receptor beta chain is a study of T cells in Graves' hyperthyroidism and ophthalmopathy. This clonotype was picked up a small number of times. Its antigen is unidentified. CDR3 length: 14 residues. The germline V gene encodes CDR1 SGHTA and CDR2 FQGNSA. Trimming pared 3 bases from V and 2 bases from J, leaving 11 bases between. Amplification yielded TCR beta CDR3 regions, with RNA transcripts as the source. When the TCR CDR3 underwent first-round RT-PCR, the HTBI primer set was used. TCRdb re-derived calls from the multiplex PCR reads in MiXCR, one entry per CDR3 protein. There are about 570,000 distinct CDR3 sequences in the sample; around 42% occur only once, and around 17% lies in the top ten. Exclusion criteria comprised uncontrolled infection, other autoimmune disease, pregnancy or lactation. Thyroid ultrasound and orbital computed tomography, with clinical symptoms and serum thyroxine and TRAb, informed diagnoses.

Study-level findings and limits: Stable hyperthyroidism was told apart from ophthalmopathy by a model built on 13 V-J features.

This chain links TRBV7-2 with TRBJ2-7; tentatively, D is TRBD1 (6 bases). The sequenced sample consisted of peripheral blood or thyroid tissue (not recorded which). The origin of this receptor is an adult woman with Graves' disease, either hyperthyroidism or ophthalmopathy (not recorded which). CDR3 residues: CASSFRQATYEQYF. CDR3 nucleotide sequence: TGTGCCAGCAGCTTCCGACAGGCTACCTACGAGCAGTACTTC.